The 24 T cell receptor beta chains given below trace back to one sample, sequenced in a study of shared clonotypes between healthy human individuals. Repertoires were generated with immunoSEQ multiplex PCR, while TCRdb's copy carries only in-frame clones and drops some. The sample yields approximately 1,500,000 clones, 98% seen once. The sequencing sample was made of naive CD4+ T cells sorted from blood. Noted subset: CD45RA+ positively selected. All receptors derive from a man aged 25 to 40 in good health.

The V and J genes are TRBV5-1 and TRBJ2-5; no reliable D call. Germline CDR1 reads SGHRS; CDR2 reads YFSETQ. Trimming removed 2 bases from V and 3 bases from J, with 8 bases in between. CDR3 length equals 13 residues. The CDR3 sequence: CASSFSPKETQYF. The CDR3 DNA follows: TGCGCCAGCAGCTTTTCACCAAAAGAGACCCAGTACTTC.

This chain joins TRBV4-3 and TRBJ2-7; D possibly corresponds to TRBD1 (7 bases). The CDR3 has 15 residues. Germline-derived CDR1 and CDR2 are LGHNA and YSLEER. V lost 0 bases, J lost 3 bases, and 12 bases lay in between. The CDR3 here is CASSQDWRGLYEQYF. The CDR3 nucleotides are TGCGCCAGCAGCCAAGATTGGAGGGGGCTCTACGAGCAGTACTTC.

The chain employs TRBV28 and TRBJ1-1; weak D call: TRBD1 (6 bases). This CDR3 contains 16 residues. Per the germline V gene, CDR1 is MDHEN and CDR2 is SYDVKM. Trimming pared 5 bases from V and 2 bases from J, leaving 18 bases between. CDR3 in amino acids: CASSNWPGQSNTEAFF. Here the CDR3 DNA reads TGTGCCAGCAGTAATTGGCCGGGACAAAGTAACACTGAAGCTTTCTTT.

The chain carries TRBV7-9 and TRBJ2-7, with 9 bases fitting TRBD2. The CDR3 runs 16 residues. The V and J ends lost 2 bases and 0 bases, in that order; junction bases with no gene match: 5. Germline assignment: CDR1 SEHNR and CDR2 FQNEAQ (reference sequence). CDR3 loop: CASSLFSGRLSYEQYF. Here the CDR3 DNA reads TGTGCCAGCAGCTTATTTAGCGGGAGACTCTCCTACGAGCAGTACTTC.

This clone showed up just once. The chain has TRBV27 and TRBJ2-7; TRBD2 aligns across 8 bases. This CDR3 spans 15 amino acids. Germline loops: CDR1 MNHEY, CDR2 SMNVEV (reference sequence). Unmatched junction bases numbered 6, after V lost 0 bases and J lost 5 bases. The CDR3 coding sequence is TGTGCCAGCAGTTTATCGTTAACTAGCGGTAACGAGCAGTACTTC. Translating it yields CASSLSLTSGNEQYF.

The V gene is TRBV6-1, the J gene TRBJ2-7, with 7 nucleotides matching TRBD1. CDR1 MNHNS and CDR2 SASEGT come from the germline V gene. V lost 1 base and J lost 7; bases outside the gene matches: 7. The length of the CDR3 is 14 residues. The CDR3 sequence is CASSEVRGGGEQYF. CDR3 bases: TGTGCCAGCAGTGAAGTTCGAGGGGGCGGTGAGCAGTACTTC.

V gene TRBV5-1 combines with J gene TRBJ2-1, with a tentative D call TRBD2 (6 bases). Germline CDR1 is SGHRS and CDR2 is YFSETQ. V lost 0 bases and J 3 bases, leaving 13 bases between the germline ends. This CDR3 has 16 amino acids. The CDR3 sequence: CASSLGGGIGYNEQFF. CDR3 sequence (DNA): TGCGCCAGCAGCTTGGGTGGCGGGATTGGCTACAATGAGCAGTTCTTC.

As regards this clone: The sample contains more than one DNA sequence encoding this CDR3. This chain connects TRBV5-1 to TRBJ2-5; no definite D call. This CDR3 comprises 14 residues. Looked up from germline, CDR1 is SGHRS and CDR2 is YFSETQ. V lost 2 bases and J 2 bases, leaving 10 bases between the germline ends. CDR3 region: CASSLFGSQETQYF. CDR3 in DNA: TGCGCCAGCAGCTTATTCGGCTCTCAAGAGACCCAGTACTTC.

The chain joins TRBV7-3 to TRBJ2-1; D is unclear. Germline V gene lookup returns CDR1 SGHTA and CDR2 FQGTGA. The CDR3 covers 13 residues. V was shortened by 2 bases and J by 10 bases, with 12 bases between the two germline ends. The chain's CDR3 is CASSLSPQVEQFF. CDR3 sequence (DNA): TGTGCCAGCAGCTTATCCCCCCAAGTGGAGCAGTTCTTC.

The chain is built from TRBV18 and TRBJ2-7; 8 positions agree with TRBD1. J gave up 6 bases and V 1 base, and 5 bases lay outside the gene matches. The germline CDR1 and CDR2 sequences are KGHSH and LQKENI. The CDR3 is 14 amino acids. CDR3 protein: CASSPRTGYGEQYF. Here the CDR3 DNA reads TGTGCCAGCTCACCACGGACAGGGTACGGCGAGCAGTACTTC.

This chain connects TRBV30 to TRBJ2-6; 8 positions agree with TRBD1. This CDR3 is 15 amino acids long. Germline CDR1 reads GTSNPN; CDR2 reads SVGIG (reference sequence). V lost 3 bases to trimming and J lost 4 bases; unmatched junction nucleotides: 5. CDR3 residues: CAWSATGVGANVLTF. The CDR3 coding sequence is TGTGCCTGGAGCGCGACAGGGGTAGGGGCCAACGTCCTGACTTTC. The full variable domain, with the rest looked up from reference TRBV30 and TRBJ2-6, is SQTIHQWPATLVQPVGSPLSLECTVEGTSNPNLYWYRQAAGRGLQLLFYSVGIGQISSEVPQNLSASRPQDRQFILSSKKLLLSDSGFYLCAWSATGVGANVLTFGAGSRLTVL.

This clone was observed once. The gene calls are TRBV7-8 and TRBJ2-5; D may be TRBD2 (5 bases). The length of the CDR3 is 14 residues. The germline V gene encodes CDR1 SGHVS and CDR2 FQNEAQ. Between the trimmed V and J ends, which lost 5 bases and 5 bases, there was a span of 15 bases. CDR3 amino acids: CASSPEVSSETQYF. In DNA, the CDR3 is TGTGCCAGCAGCCCGGAGGTTAGCTCGGAGACCCAGTACTTC. Drawing the rest from reference TRBV7-8 and TRBJ2-5, the complete variable domain is GAGVSQSPRYKVAKRGQDVALRCDPISGHVSLFWYQQALGQGPEFLTYFQNEAQLDKSGLPSDRFFAERPEGSVSTLKIQRTQQEDSAVYLCASSPEVSSETQYFGPGTRLLVL.

The V call is TRBV18, the J call TRBJ1-5, with 8 bases aligning to TRBD1. The CDR3 extends over 15 amino acids. The trim removed 3 bases at V and 7 bases at J, leaving 8 bases unmatched. The V gene's germline CDR1 is KGHSH and CDR2 LQKENI. This chain's CDR3 is CASSPQPQGAQPQHF. The DNA for the CDR3 is TGTGCCAGCTCACCTCAGCCGCAGGGGGCACAGCCCCAGCATTTT.

This clone was seen a single time. J is TRBJ1-1 and V is TRBV28; 8 bases fit TRBD1. Germline-derived CDR1 and CDR2 are MDHEN and SYDVKM. The length of the CDR3 is 12 residues. Trimming removed 6 bases from V and 10 bases from J; junction bases left unmatched: 7. DNA of the CDR3: TGTGCCAGCAGAAGCAGGGGGCGCCTAGCTTTCTTT. Protein sequence: CASRSRGRLAFF.

This clone occurred once. This chain uses TRBV28 with TRBJ2-6; D not certain. The CDR3 runs 14 residues. Germline CDR1 and CDR2: MDHEN and SYDVKM. The V gene lost 5 bases and the J gene lost 5 bases, with 10 bases spanning the gap. CDR3 amino acids: CASSPLTRANVLTF. In DNA form, the CDR3 reads TGTGCCAGCAGTCCTCTGACGAGGGCCAACGTCCTGACTTTC.

CDR3 sequence: CASSSLDEQYF. In nucleotides, the CDR3 is TGTGCCAGCAGTTCACTCGACGAGCAGTACTTC. The chain is built from TRBV28 and TRBJ2-7; D remains ambiguous. The V gene lost 4 bases and the J gene lost 5 bases, with 6 bases spanning the gap. The CDR3 runs 11 residues. Germline V CDR1 and CDR2: MDHEN, SYDVKM.

This chain joins TRBV27 and TRBJ2-6, with 11 bases identical to TRBD2. V gave up 9 bases and J gave up 2 bases; unmatched junction bases: 3. This CDR3 is 15 amino acids long. Germline CDR1 MNHEY, CDR2 SMNVEV (reference sequence). CDR3 loop: CASSGRAPGANVLTF. In DNA, the CDR3 is TGTGCCAGTAGCGGGAGGGCCCCTGGGGCCAACGTCCTGACTTTC.

CDR3 DNA sequence: TGTGCCAGCAGTGAAGTCAGGGTAAACGAGCAGTACTTC. Its translation is CASSEVRVNEQYF. The V and J genes are TRBV6-1 and TRBJ2-7; a weak D match, TRBD1 (5 bases). In germline, CDR1 is MNHNS, CDR2 SASEGT. CDR3 length equals 13 residues. V shed 1 base and J shed 5 bases, with 9 bases lying between them.

The chain employs TRBV9 and TRBJ2-3; TRBD2 matches 9 bases. Germline-derived CDR1 and CDR2 are SGDLS and YYNGEE. After removal of 10 bases from V and 4 bases from J, the junction contained 13 bases not matched to a gene. This CDR3 spans 15 amino acids. The CDR3 is CAGAPGLAGPDTQYF. The CDR3 region has the DNA TGTGCCGGAGCCCCGGGACTAGCTGGGCCAGATACGCAGTATTTT.

The chain links TRBV28 to TRBJ2-7, with D unclear. V lost 3 bases and J 2 bases, leaving 11 bases between the germline ends. There are 14 residues in the CDR3. Germline assignment: CDR1 MDHEN and CDR2 SYDVKM. The CDR3 coding sequence is TGTGCCAGCAGTTTGGGAACCAGTCCCTACGAGCAGTACTTC. Protein product: CASSLGTSPYEQYF.

As regards this clone: The same CDR3 also results from other DNA sequences found in this sample. The genes are TRBV4-1 and TRBJ2-3, with TRBD2 matching over 9 bases. J was trimmed by 1 base and V by 1 base; bases with no gene match: 0. The V gene's germline CDR1 is MGHRA and CDR2 YSYEKL. The CDR3 runs 15 residues. The CDR3: CASSQGLAGTDTQYF. The CDR3 region has the DNA TGCGCCAGCAGCCAAGGACTAGCGGGCACAGATACGCAGTATTTT.

The genes are TRBV7-2 and TRBJ2-7, with 8 bases that match TRBD2. The CDR3 contains 15 residues. Germline V gene sequence: CDR1 SGHTA, CDR2 FQGNSA. With V trimmed by 4 bases and J by 6 bases, 11 bases remained unmatched. In DNA form, the CDR3 reads TGTGCCAGCAGCTCCTTCGGGAGGGCCCTAGTCGAGCAGTACTTC. It encodes CASSSFGRALVEQYF.

This chain uses TRBV7-3 with TRBJ2-1; tentatively, D is TRBD2 (5 bases). In germline, CDR1 is SGHTA, CDR2 FQGTGA. This CDR3 has 14 residues. Trimming pared 2 bases from V and 3 bases from J, leaving 8 bases between. CDR3 region: CASSLGGLYNEQFF. The DNA of the CDR3 is TGTGCCAGCAGCTTAGGCGGACTCTACAATGAGCAGTTCTTC.

This clone occurred a few times. The chain is built from TRBV6-1 and TRBJ2-5; tentatively, D is TRBD2 (6 bases). Germline values: CDR1 MNHNS, CDR2 SASEGT. This CDR3 region has 14 residues. Trimming took off 7 bases at V and 1 base at J, with 13 bases between the two ends. DNA for the CDR3: TGTGCCAGCACTGCGGGACGTACCCAAGAGACCCAGTACTTC. Protein: CASTAGRTQETQYF.